This T cell receptor beta chain emerged from a study of T cell responses to AZD1222 COVID-19 vaccine. Study-level information: Second-dose intervals near 4 or 12 weeks were combined.

Assay: immunoSEQ multiplex PCR; the TCRdb copy retains only in-frame clones and omits some. Of approximately 150,000 clones detected, 85% to 90% appear once; the ten largest clones hold roughly 1.5%. The germline CDR1 and CDR2 sequences are SGHDT and YYEEEE. The CDR3 has 14 amino acids. J was trimmed by 11 bases and V by 4 bases; bases with no gene match: 12. Study results and caveats: It was only after the peak T cell response that any repertoires were sampled.

A note on this clone: Its target is not known.

Material: peripheral blood, obtained on day 0 of AZD1222 vaccination. The clonotype comes from an adult in good health. The V call is TRBV5-6, the J call TRBJ1-2; 9 nucleotides align to TRBD1. The DNA for the CDR3 is TGTGCCAGCAGCCCGACAGGGGGGAAGTCGGCTTACACCTTC. Amino acids: CASSPTGGKSAYTF.